Listed below are T cell receptor beta chains from one sample, sequenced in a study of T cells in tuberculosis. This table comes from immunoSEQ multiplex PCR, and its TCRdb copy is limited to in-frame clones, with some not included. This table holds around 35,000 clones, 80% to 95% found once. The specimen was PBMCs, collected at tuberculosis diagnosis. The receptors shown here come from an adult with tuberculosis. CDR3s include the opening cysteine and the closing phenylalanine or tryptophan. Each record gives: V gene, D gene, J gene, clone size, CDR3 length, CDR3 DNA, CDR3 protein. The D gene is left open where the match is weak. Size is stated for part of the rows, as once, few or many counts, or as a class when the clone is expanded.

TRBV9	.	TRBJ2-3	once	15	TGTGCCAGCAGCGGGGGACACGGTGGGACAGATACGCAGTATTTT	CASSGGHGGTDTQYF
TRBV2	TRBD1	TRBJ2-1	.	13	TGTGCCAGCAGTGCAGACAGGGCGAGTGAGCAGTTCTTC	CASSADRASEQFF
TRBV7-8	.	TRBJ1-2	once	20	TGTGCCAGCAGCTTAGCCCCGCGTGGACAGTCTAAACCAATCGACTATGGCTACACCTTC	CASSLAPRGQSKPIDYGYTF
TRBV20-1	.	TRBJ2-7	once	11	TGCAGTGCTTCGATCACTTACGAGCAGTACTTC	CSASITYEQYF
TRBV30	.	TRBJ1-6	once	16	TGTGCCTGGATGCCCGGTAAATCTAATTATGTTTCACCCCTCCACTTT	CAWMPGKSNYVSPLHF
TRBV30	.	TRBJ1-4	.	15	TGTGCCTGGAGTGCTCAACAGGGTCTTCATGAAAAACTGTTTTTT	CAWSAQQGLHEKLFF
TRBV5-5	TRBD2	TRBJ2-7	few	14	TGTGCCAGCAGCTTGGGGGGAGGGCCCTACGAGCAGTACTTC	CASSLGGGPYEQYF
TRBV28	TRBD1	TRBJ2-3	.	15	TGTGCCAGCAGTCAAAGGGGGACAGGGACAGATACGCAGTATTTT	CASSQRGTGTDTQYF
TRBV5-6	.	TRBJ2-5	.	15	TGTGCCAGCAGCCGCTGGGGTGGGGCCCAAGAGACCCAGTACTTC	CASSRWGGAQETQYF
TRBV25-1	.	TRBJ1-6	.	14	TGTGCCAGCAGTGAACAGACTTATAATTCACCCCTCCACTTT	CASSEQTYNSPLHF
TRBV11-3	TRBD2	TRBJ2-1	once	13	TGTGCCAGCCAGCGGGGGGCATCAAATGAGCAGTTCTTC	CASQRGASNEQFF
TRBV6-5	TRBD2	TRBJ2-1	.	12	TGTGCCAGCAGCTCGGGGGGTCGCGAGCAGTTCTTC	CASSSGGREQFF
TRBV10-2	TRBD1	TRBJ2-5	.	13	TGCGCCAGCCGAGGACAGGGAGAAGAGACCCAGTACTTC	CASRGQGEETQYF
TRBV2	.	TRBJ2-7	.	14	TGTGCCAGCAGGGGGTTCGGCAGGGGTTACGAGCAGTACTTC	CASRGFGRGYEQYF
TRBV2	.	TRBJ1-2	.	13	TGTGCCAGCAGTGTGGGCATTAACTATGGCTACACCTTC	CASSVGINYGYTF
TRBV18	.	TRBJ2-3	.	13	TGTGCCAGCTCACTGGACAGCGCAGATACGCAGTATTTT	CASSLDSADTQYF
TRBV9	.	TRBJ1-2	.	14	TGTGCCAGCAGCGTATCCCCGGGACTCTATGGCTACACCTTC	CASSVSPGLYGYTF
TRBV7-2	TRBD2	TRBJ2-2	.	16	TGTGCCAGCAGCCTTCTAGCGGGGGGGCCGGCCGGGGAGCTGTTTTTT	CASSLLAGGPAGELFF
TRBV30	TRBD1	TRBJ2-7	.	13	TGTGCCTGGAGCCCGGGACAGGGTTACGAGCAGTACTTC	CAWSPGQGYEQYF
TRBV15	.	TRBJ1-6	.	14	TGTGCCACCAGCAGGGACAGCCTTAATTCACCCCTCCACTTT	CATSRDSLNSPLHF
TRBV2	TRBD1	TRBJ1-5	once	16	TGTGCCAGCAGTCGATTCCTGGGACAGGGGTTTGGGCCCCAGCATTTT	CASSRFLGQGFGPQHF
TRBV30	TRBD2	TRBJ2-3	once	14	TGTGCCTGGAGTTTCGGGGGGGGCCAGGATACGCAGTATTTT	CAWSFGGGQDTQYF
TRBV4-2	TRBD1	TRBJ1-1	.	15	TGTGCCAGCAGCCAAGATCAGGGGGCGAACACTGAAGCTTTCTTT	CASSQDQGANTEAFF
TRBV2	.	TRBJ1-2	.	14	TGTGCCAGCAGTGAAGCGCCCACTTCCTATGGCTACACCTTC	CASSEAPTSYGYTF
TRBV19	TRBD2	TRBJ2-3	.	18	TGTGCCAGTAGTATAGGAGCAGCGGGGGGGCCTGTTACAGATACGCAGTATTTT	CASSIGAAGGPVTDTQYF
TRBV7-2	.	TRBJ2-7	.	17	TGTGCCAGCAGCCGCCAACCTGAGGGGGGGCGCTCCTACGAGCAGTACTTC	CASSRQPEGGRSYEQYF
TRBV30	.	TRBJ1-1	.	13	TGTGCCAGAGAGGGCGGCATGAACACTGAAGCTTTCTTT	CAREGGMNTEAFF
TRBV9	.	TRBJ1-2	.	17	TGTGCCAGCAGCGTAGTGGACACCCTACTTTCTAACTATGGCTACACCTTC	CASSVVDTLLSNYGYTF
TRBV5-4	TRBD1	TRBJ2-7	once	19	TGTGCCAGCAGCTTGGGCCGGGACAGGGCCCTTTTTCGCTCCTACGAGCAGTACTTC	CASSLGRDRALFRSYEQYF
TRBV5-1	TRBD1	TRBJ1-4	once	14	TGCGCCAGCAGCCAAGGGACAGTTAATGAAAAACTGTTTTTT	CASSQGTVNEKLFF
TRBV2	.	TRBJ1-2	.	15	TGTGCCAGCACCTTCCCACCTGGGCAGGGCTATGGCTACACCTTC	CASTFPPGQGYGYTF
TRBV6-6	.	TRBJ1-1	.	14	TGTGCCAGCAGTTACTCGTTGAGGAACACTGAAGCTTTCTTT	CASSYSLRNTEAFF
TRBV7-9	.	TRBJ1-5	few	19	TGTGCCAGCAGCTTAGTTCCCGCATGGGCCAGCCTTAGCAATCAGCCCCAGCATTTT	CASSLVPAWASLSNQPQHF
TRBV6-6	.	TRBJ2-4	.	11	TGTGCCAGCAGTCCGCAGAACATTCAGTACTTC	CASSPQNIQYF
TRBV27	.	TRBJ2-1	.	14	TGTGCCAGCAGTTTATGGCAGGGCTACAATGAGCAGTTCTTC	CASSLWQGYNEQFF
TRBV11-2	.	TRBJ2-2	few	12	TGTGCCAGCAGCTTAGTAACCGGGGAGCTGTTTTTT	CASSLVTGELFF
TRBV18	TRBD2	TRBJ2-1	.	17	TGTGCCAGCTCCCTCACTAGCGGGGGGGCCTCCTACAATGAGCAGTTCTTC	CASSLTSGGASYNEQFF
TRBV19	.	TRBJ2-6	.	16	TGTGCCAGTAGGCGGACAACCAACTCTGGGGCCAACGTCCTGACTTTC	CASRRTTNSGANVLTF
TRBV27	TRBD1	TRBJ1-5	.	14	TGTGCCAGCAGTTCTAAGGACAGGGCTCAGCCCCAGCATTTT	CASSSKDRAQPQHF
TRBV30	.	TRBJ1-1	.	14	TGTGCCTGGAGTGTAACGCAGGGGCACACTGAAGCTTTCTTT	CAWSVTQGHTEAFF
TRBV11-2	.	TRBJ2-2	.	15	TGTGCCAGCAGCCCCTCGGCGGGGGCCACCGGGGAGCTGTTTTTT	CASSPSAGATGELFF